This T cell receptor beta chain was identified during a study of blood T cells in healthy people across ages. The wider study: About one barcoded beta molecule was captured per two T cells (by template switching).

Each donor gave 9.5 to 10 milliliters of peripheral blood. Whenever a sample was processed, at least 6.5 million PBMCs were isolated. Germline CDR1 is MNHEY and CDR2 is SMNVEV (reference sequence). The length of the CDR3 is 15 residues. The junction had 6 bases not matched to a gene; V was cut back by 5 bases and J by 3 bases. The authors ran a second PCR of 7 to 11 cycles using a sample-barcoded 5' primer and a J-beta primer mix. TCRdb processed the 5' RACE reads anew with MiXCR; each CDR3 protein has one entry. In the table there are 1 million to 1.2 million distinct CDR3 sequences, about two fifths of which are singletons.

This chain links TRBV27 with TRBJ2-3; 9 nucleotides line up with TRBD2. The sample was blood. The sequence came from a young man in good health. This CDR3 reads CASSGAGGATDTQYF. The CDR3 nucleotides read TGTGCCAGCAGTGGGGCGGGAGGGGCAACAGATACGCAGTATTTT.